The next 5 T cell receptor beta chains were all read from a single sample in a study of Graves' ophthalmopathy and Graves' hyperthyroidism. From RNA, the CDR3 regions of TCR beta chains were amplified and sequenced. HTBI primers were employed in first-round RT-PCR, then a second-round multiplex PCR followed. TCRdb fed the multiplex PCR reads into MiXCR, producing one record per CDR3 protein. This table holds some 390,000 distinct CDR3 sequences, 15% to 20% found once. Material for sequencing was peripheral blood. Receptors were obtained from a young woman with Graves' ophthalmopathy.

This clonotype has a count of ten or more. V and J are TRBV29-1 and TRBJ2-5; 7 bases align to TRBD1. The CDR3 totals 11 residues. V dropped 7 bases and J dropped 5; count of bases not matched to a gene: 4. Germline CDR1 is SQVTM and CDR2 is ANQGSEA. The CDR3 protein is CSGTTGETQYF. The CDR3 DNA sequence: TGCAGCGGGACGACAGGGGAGACCCAGTACTTC.

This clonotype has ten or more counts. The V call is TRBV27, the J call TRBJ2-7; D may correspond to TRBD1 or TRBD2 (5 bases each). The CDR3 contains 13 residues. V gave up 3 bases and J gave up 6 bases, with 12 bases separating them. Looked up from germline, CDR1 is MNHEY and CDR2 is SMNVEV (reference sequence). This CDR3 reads CASSFAPGGEQYF. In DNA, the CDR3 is TGTGCCAGCAGTTTCGCTCCTGGGGGCGAGCAGTACTTC.

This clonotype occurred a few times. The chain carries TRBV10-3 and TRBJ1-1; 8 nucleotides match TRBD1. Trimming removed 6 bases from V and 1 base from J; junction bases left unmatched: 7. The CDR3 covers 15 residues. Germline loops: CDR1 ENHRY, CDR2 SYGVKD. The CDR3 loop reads CAISPNTGGNTEAFF. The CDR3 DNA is TGTGCCATCAGCCCGAACACAGGGGGGAACACTGAAGCTTTCTTT.

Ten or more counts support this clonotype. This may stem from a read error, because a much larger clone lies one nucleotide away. This chain's CDR3 is CAWSMQGYEQYF. Written as DNA, the CDR3 is TGTGCCTGGAGCATGCAGGGTTACGAGCAGTACTTC. This chain links TRBV30 with TRBJ2-7; tentative D call: TRBD1 (5 bases). The CDR3 extends over 12 amino acids. Germline loops: CDR1 GTSNPN, CDR2 SVGIG (reference sequence). V lost 3 bases, J lost 4 bases, and 10 bases lay in between.

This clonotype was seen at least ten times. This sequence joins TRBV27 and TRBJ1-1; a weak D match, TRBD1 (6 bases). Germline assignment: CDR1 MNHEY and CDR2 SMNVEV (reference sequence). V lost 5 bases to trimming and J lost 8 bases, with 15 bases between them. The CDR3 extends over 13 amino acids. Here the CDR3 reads CASSKTGLEEAFF. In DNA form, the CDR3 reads TGTGCCAGCAGTAAGACAGGTCTGGAGGAAGCTTTCTTT.